Presented here are 2 T cell receptor beta chains from one specimen sequenced in a study of shared clonotypes between healthy human individuals. Repertoires were generated with immunoSEQ multiplex PCR, while TCRdb's copy carries only in-frame clones and drops some. Of approximately 2,000,000 clones in the sample, approximately 90% are singletons; the top ten hold approximately 0.41%. The sample was naive CD4+ T cells from PBMCs. The subset denotes: CD45RA+ positively selected. These receptor sequences come from a man aged 18 to 29 in good health. Some clones in this sample may be carry-over from other donors' samples.

This clone has only a few counts. Other nucleotide sequences in the sample specify the same CDR3. This chain links TRBV5-4 with TRBJ1-2; 8 bases line up with TRBD1. This CDR3 region has 13 residues. V shed 4 bases, J shed 4 bases, and the junction held 3 bases outside the gene matches. The germline V gene encodes CDR1 SGHNT and CDR2 YYREEE (reference sequence). CDR3 amino acids: CASSLDRVYGYTF. CDR3 nucleotide sequence: TGTGCCAGCAGCCTGGACAGGGTCTATGGCTACACCTTC. The full variable domain, rest sourced from reference TRBV5-4 and TRBJ1-2, is ETGVTQSPTHLIKTRGQQVTLRCSSQSGHNTVSWYQQALGQGPQFIFQYYREEENGRGNFPPRFSGLQFPNYSSELNVNALELDDSALYLCASSLDRVYGYTFGSGTRLTVV.

This clone was seen a single time. The V and J genes are TRBV12-5 and TRBJ2-3, with 11 bases that match TRBD2. The CDR3 is 17 residues long. CDR1 LGHNT and CDR2 FRNRAP come from the germline V gene. V lost 0 bases and J lost 4; bases outside the gene matches: 6. The CDR3 is CASGLVILAGVPDTQYF. In DNA form, the CDR3 reads TGTGCTAGTGGTTTGGTAATACTAGCGGGAGTGCCAGATACGCAGTATTTT.